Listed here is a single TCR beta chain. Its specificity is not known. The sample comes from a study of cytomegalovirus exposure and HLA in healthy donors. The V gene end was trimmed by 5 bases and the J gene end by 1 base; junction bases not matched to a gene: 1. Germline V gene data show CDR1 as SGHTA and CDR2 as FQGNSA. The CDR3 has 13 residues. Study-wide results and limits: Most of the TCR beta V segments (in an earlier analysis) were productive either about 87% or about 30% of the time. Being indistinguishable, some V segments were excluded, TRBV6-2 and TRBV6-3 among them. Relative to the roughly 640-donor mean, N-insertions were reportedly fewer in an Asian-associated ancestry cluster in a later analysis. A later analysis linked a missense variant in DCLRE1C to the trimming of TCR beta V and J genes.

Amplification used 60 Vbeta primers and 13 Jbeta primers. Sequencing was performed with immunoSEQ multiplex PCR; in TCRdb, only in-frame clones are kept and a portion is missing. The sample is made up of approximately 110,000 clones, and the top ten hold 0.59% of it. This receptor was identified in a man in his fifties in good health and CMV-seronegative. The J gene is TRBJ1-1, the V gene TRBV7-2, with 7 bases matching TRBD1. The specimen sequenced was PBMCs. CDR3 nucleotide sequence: TGTGCCAGCAGCCGGGACAGGAACACTGAAGCTTTCTTT. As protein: CASSRDRNTEAFF. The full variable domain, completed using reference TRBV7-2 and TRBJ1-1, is GAGVSQSPSNKVTEKGKDVELRCDPISGHTALYWYRQSLGQGLEFLIYFQGNSAPDKSGLPSDRFSAERTGGSVSTLTIQRTQQEDSAVYLCASSRDRNTEAFFGQGTRLTVV.